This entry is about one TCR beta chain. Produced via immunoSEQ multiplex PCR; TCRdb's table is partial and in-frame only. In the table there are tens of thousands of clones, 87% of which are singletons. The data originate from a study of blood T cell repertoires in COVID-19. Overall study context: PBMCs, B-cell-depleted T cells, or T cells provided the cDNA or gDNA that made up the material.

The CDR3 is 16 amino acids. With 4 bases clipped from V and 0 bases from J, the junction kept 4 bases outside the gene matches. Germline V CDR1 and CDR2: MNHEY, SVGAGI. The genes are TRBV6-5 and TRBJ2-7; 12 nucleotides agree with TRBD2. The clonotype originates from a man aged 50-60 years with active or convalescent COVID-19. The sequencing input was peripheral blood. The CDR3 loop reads CASSSQLAGGSYEQYF. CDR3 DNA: TGTGCCAGCAGTTCCCAACTAGCGGGAGGCTCCTACGAGCAGTACTTC.